The 28 T cell receptor beta chains listed next were all sequenced from one sample in a study of T cell responses to AZD1222 COVID-19 vaccine. Here immunoSEQ multiplex PCR was the method, and the copy in TCRdb shows in-frame clones only, minus some. The table shows approximately 130,000 clones, with 89% occurring only once. The specimen was peripheral blood, collected 28 days after the second AZD1222 dose. Source of these receptors: an adult who received the AZD1222 COVID-19 vaccine.

The chain links TRBV6-5 to TRBJ1-1, with 12 bases matching TRBD1. The CDR3 contains 15 residues. Germline V gene lookup returns CDR1 MNHEY and CDR2 SVGAGI. Germline trimming cut 6 bases from V and 1 base from J; bases unmatched to any gene: 3. The CDR3 protein is CASRGQGASNTEAFF. The CDR3 DNA reads as TGTGCCAGCAGGGGACAGGGGGCATCGAACACTGAAGCTTTCTTT.

This clone was observed a single time. The V and J genes are TRBV28 and TRBJ1-5; D remains ambiguous. V dropped 6 bases and J dropped 3 bases, with 6 bases sitting between them. CDR3 length equals 12 residues. Germline V gives CDR1 MDHEN, CDR2 SYDVKM. The chain's CDR3 is CASSPLNQPQHF. The CDR3, as DNA: TGTGCCAGCAGCCCCCTCAATCAGCCCCAGCATTTT.

J is TRBJ1-5 and V is TRBV18; D unclear. CDR3 length: 15 residues. Germline V gene sequence: CDR1 KGHSH, CDR2 LQKENI. The V end was cut by 4 bases, the J end by 0 bases, with 10 bases between. CDR3 in amino acids: CASSLGVYSNQPQHF. The CDR3 DNA sequence: TGTGCCAGCTCACTCGGGGTCTATAGCAATCAGCCCCAGCATTTT.

This chain links TRBV24-1 with TRBJ2-3; possible D gene TRBD2, 6 bases. The germline V gene encodes CDR1 KGHDR and CDR2 SFDVKD. CDR3 length equals 15 residues. Trimming took 6 bases from V and 4 from J, leaving 16 bases between them. CDR3 bases: TGTGCCACCAGTCCGGGACCTAGCGAGGCAGATACGCAGTATTTT. The encoded protein is CATSPGPSEADTQYF.

The V and J genes are TRBV5-8 and TRBJ1-1, with D possibly matching TRBD1 (5 bases). CDR1 and CDR2 from the germline V gene are SGHTS and YDEGEE. Trimming stripped 0 bases from V and 3 bases from J, with 12 bases between. The CDR3 totals 15 residues. The CDR3 spells CASSLVTWTYTEAFF. CDR3 nucleotide sequence: TGTGCCAGCAGCTTGGTAACTTGGACATACACTGAAGCTTTCTTT.

The CDR3 bases are TGTGCCAGCAGCGAGCGGGAGAGATATTGGTACTTC. It codes for CASSERERYWYF. V and J are TRBV6-2 or TRBV6-3 and TRBJ2-7; 8 positions match TRBD2. The V gene end was trimmed by 6 bases and the J gene end by 12 bases; junction bases not matched to a gene: 10. The CDR3 spans 12 residues. Germline CDR1 reads MNHEY; CDR2 reads SVGEGT.

The J gene is TRBJ1-1, the V gene TRBV5-5, with D maybe TRBD1 (5 bases). Trimming removed 3 bases from V and 4 bases from J, with 10 bases in between. CDR1 is SGHKS, CDR2 YYEKEE, per germline (reference sequence). CDR3 length equals 13 residues. The CDR3 spells CASSSWGGTEAFF. CDR3 in DNA: TGTGCCAGCAGCTCGTGGGGCGGCACTGAAGCTTTCTTT.

V gene TRBV24-1 combines with J gene TRBJ1-2; tentative D call: TRBD1 (6 bases). Trimming removed 7 bases from V and 8 bases from J, with 16 bases in between. The CDR3 contains 13 residues. Germline CDR1 is KGHDR and CDR2 is SFDVKD. The DNA for the CDR3 is TGTGCCACCAGCGATAACAGGGCGTCGGGCTACACCTTC. It translates to CATSDNRASGYTF.

Concerning this clone: A junction boundary mismatches the germline segment, possibly from a read error. The chain recombines TRBV3-1 (or the pseudogene TRBV3-2) with TRBJ2-3; the D is unclear. CDR3 length equals 13 residues. CDR1 is LGHDT, CDR2 YNNKEL, per germline (reference sequence). CDR3 amino acids: CASSQGRSGPQRF. In DNA, the CDR3 is TGTGCCAGCAGCCAAGGGCGCTCGGGTCCTCAGAGGTTT.

This chain links TRBV7-9 with TRBJ2-2, with unresolved D. V dropped 1 base and J dropped 0 bases, with 15 bases sitting between them. CDR3 size: 18 residues. Germline CDR1 is SEHNR and CDR2 is FQNEAQ (reference sequence). CDR3 sequence (DNA): TGTGCCAGCAGCTTAGGTCTCCTCCGGACCGCGAACACCGGGGAGCTGTTTTTT. It specifies CASSLGLLRTANTGELFF.

The chain joins TRBV24-1 to TRBJ1-4; tentative D call: TRBD1 (5 bases). The CDR3 totals 15 residues. Trimming left V 3 bases short and J 0 bases short, with 7 bases between. Germline-derived CDR1 and CDR2 are KGHDR and SFDVKD. This CDR3 is CATSDGTTTNEKLFF. DNA of the CDR3: TGTGCCACCAGTGATGGGACTACAACTAATGAAAAACTGTTTTTT.

This chain uses TRBV7-2 with TRBJ1-2, with TRBD1 matching over 9 bases. CDR1 is SGHTA and CDR2 is FQGNSA in the germline V gene. J was trimmed by 5 bases and V by 4 bases; bases with no gene match: 5. The CDR3 sequence is 14 residues long. CDR3 protein: CASSSGQGGYGYTF. The CDR3 nucleotides read TGTGCCAGCAGCTCGGGACAGGGCGGTTATGGCTACACCTTC.

This chain connects TRBV11-2 to TRBJ2-5, with 7 bases lining up with TRBD2. V shed 4 bases, J shed 5 bases, and the junction held 13 bases outside the gene matches. The germline CDR1 and CDR2 sequences are SGHAT and FQNNGV. This CDR3 region has 16 residues. CDR3 sequence reads: CASSSRASAGTETQYF. In DNA, the CDR3 is TGTGCCAGCAGCTCCCGGGCCTCAGCGGGGACGGAGACCCAGTACTTC. Looking up the rest from reference TRBV11-2 and TRBJ2-5 gives the full variable domain: EAGVAQSPRYKIIEKRQSVAFWCNPISGHATLYWYQQILGQGPKLLIQFQNNGVVDDSQLPKDRFSAERLKGVDSTLKIQPAKLEDSAVYLCASSSRASAGTETQYFGPGTRLLVL.

The CDR3: CASSPEYLSTDTQYF. CDR3 DNA sequence: TGTGCCAGCTCACCGGAGTACCTTAGCACAGATACGCAGTATTTT. The V gene is TRBV18, the J gene TRBJ2-3; no clear D gene. V was pared by 3 bases and J by 0 bases, with 10 bases between. CDR1 and CDR2 from the germline V gene are KGHSH and LQKENI. The CDR3 spans 15 residues.

The chain carries TRBV5-1 and TRBJ1-6, with D perhaps TRBD1 (5 bases). This CDR3 region has 15 residues. CDR1 and CDR2 from the germline V gene are SGHRS and YFSETQ. The V end was cut by 4 bases, the J end by 7 bases, with 15 bases between. CDR3 sequence: CASSPRGAGNSPLHF. The CDR3 nucleotides are TGCGCCAGCAGCCCTCGTGGGGCCGGGAATTCACCCCTCCACTTT.

This clone was detected a few times. The CDR3 reads CASSQDSQGPNYGYTF. The CDR3, as DNA: TGTGCCAGCAGCCAAGATTCACAGGGCCCCAACTATGGCTACACCTTC. The chain combines TRBV3-1 (or the pseudogene TRBV3-2) with TRBJ1-2, with a possible D match to TRBD1 (6 bases). The CDR3 consists of 16 residues. Trimming pared 0 bases from V and 2 bases from J, leaving 13 bases between. The germline CDR1 and CDR2 sequences are LGHDT and YNNKEL (reference sequence).

This clone was observed once. This chain joins TRBV10-2 and TRBJ2-7; D might be TRBD2 (6 bases). Between the trimmed V and J ends, which lost 7 bases and 12 bases, there was a span of 25 bases. The CDR3 length is 14 residues. In germline, CDR1 is WSHSY, CDR2 SAAADI. CDR3 region: CASNPGTQTFFRYF. The CDR3 nucleotides read TGCGCCAGCAATCCCGGGACTCAGACTTTTTTTAGGTACTTC.

The rearrangement uses TRBV9 and TRBJ1-4; 8 positions agree with TRBD1. The V and J ends lost 3 bases and 5 bases, in that order; junction bases with no gene match: 6. Germline CDR1 and CDR2: SGDLS and YYNGEE. The CDR3 is made up of 15 amino acids. The CDR3 sequence: CASSAAQGGNEKLFF. In DNA form, the CDR3 reads TGTGCCAGCAGCGCTGCACAGGGGGGGAATGAAAAACTGTTTTTT.

This chain uses TRBV5-4 with TRBJ2-1; the D gene is possibly TRBD1 (7 bases). This CDR3 comprises 15 residues. Per the germline V gene, CDR1 is SGHNT and CDR2 is YYREEE (reference sequence). Trimming shortened V by 3 bases and J by 6 bases, and 16 bases separated the two germline ends. The CDR3: CASSSPGGTVNEQFF. The DNA for the CDR3 is TGTGCCAGCAGCTCCCCCGGAGGGACAGTCAATGAGCAGTTCTTC.

As regards this clone: Different DNA sequences within this sample yield the same CDR3. The chain recombines TRBV9 with TRBJ1-1; D is unclear. V lost 0 bases and J lost 0, with 3 bases in between. Germline lookup yields CDR1 SGDLS and CDR2 YYNGEE. The CDR3 sequence is 13 residues long. The CDR3 reads CASSVGMNTEAFF. CDR3 nucleotide sequence: TGTGCCAGCAGCGTAGGAATGAACACTGAAGCTTTCTTT.

CDR3: CASSHHGPHYEQYF. In DNA, the CDR3 is TGTGCCAGCAGCCACCATGGACCCCACTACGAGCAGTACTTC. V and J are TRBV6-2 or TRBV6-3 and TRBJ2-7; D uncertain. The ends were cut back, 6 bases at V and 3 bases at J, with 15 bases in the middle. Germline V gene sequence: CDR1 MNHEY, CDR2 SVGEGT. The CDR3 covers 14 residues.

The chain combines TRBV5-1 with TRBJ1-2; no firm D call. CDR1 SGHRS and CDR2 YFSETQ come from the germline V gene. Trimming pared 4 bases from V and 3 bases from J, leaving 7 bases between. The length of the CDR3 is 12 residues. The CDR3 spells CASSPEDYGYTF. CDR3 nucleotides: TGCGCCAGCAGCCCGGAGGACTATGGCTACACCTTC.

The rearrangement uses TRBV7-2 and TRBJ1-5; a possible D gene is TRBD1 (6 bases). CDR3 size: 15 residues. Germline CDR1 is SGHTA and CDR2 is FQGNSA. V was trimmed by 1 base and J by 3 bases, leaving 10 bases between them. The CDR3 sequence: CASSLVAGHNQPQHF. CDR3 nucleotide sequence: TGTGCCAGCAGCTTAGTTGCGGGACACAATCAGCCCCAGCATTTT.

The chain carries TRBV6-5 and TRBJ1-1; no clear D. V was cut by 6 bases and J by 2 bases, with 7 bases left in between. In germline, CDR1 is MNHEY, CDR2 SVGAGI. The CDR3 covers 12 residues. The CDR3 sequence: CASRRPNTEAFF. In DNA form, the CDR3 reads TGTGCCAGCAGGAGACCAAACACTGAAGCTTTCTTT.

This chain links TRBV28 with TRBJ1-1, with 10 bases matching TRBD1. Germline V CDR1 and CDR2: MDHEN, SYDVKM. The CDR3 has 17 residues. The trim removed 7 bases at V and 5 bases at J, leaving 16 bases unmatched. This chain's CDR3 is CASKRMKWGQGNTEAFF. The CDR3 DNA follows: TGTGCCAGCAAGCGGATGAAGTGGGGACAGGGGAATACTGAAGCTTTCTTT.

This chain links TRBV4-3 with TRBJ1-6; D is ambiguous. Trimming removed 3 bases at V and 7 bases at J, with 7 bases between. CDR1 is LGHNA, CDR2 YSLEER, per germline. CDR3 length: 13 residues. DNA of the CDR3: TGCGCCAGCAGCCAGACCCTCAATTCACCCCTCCACTTT. Its translation: CASSQTLNSPLHF.

V and J are TRBV18 and TRBJ1-1, with D perhaps matching TRBD1 (6 bases). Trimming took 2 bases from V and 3 from J, leaving 10 bases between them. CDR1 is KGHSH, CDR2 LQKENI, per germline. The CDR3 spans 14 residues. The CDR3 DNA reads as TGTGCCAGCTCACCAGGGGGCTGGGACACTGAAGCTTTCTTT. This gives the protein CASSPGGWDTEAFF.

The chain uses TRBV10-3 and TRBJ1-2, with D possibly being TRBD1 (6 bases). The CDR3 extends over 13 amino acids. The V and J ends lost 10 bases and 4 bases respectively, with 16 bases between them. The V gene's germline CDR1 is ENHRY and CDR2 SYGVKD. DNA for the CDR3: TGTGCCACCCGGGACAATCAGGGCTATGGCTACACCTTC. This encodes CATRDNQGYGYTF.